The subject of this entry is one T cell receptor (beta chain). This sample is part of a study of blood T cell repertoires in COVID-19. The data were produced by immunoSEQ multiplex PCR, yet TCRdb's version contains in-frame clones alone and is incomplete. The sample yields about 290,000 clones, about 82% seen once. The germline gives CDR1 SGHAT, CDR2 FQNNGV. The CDR3 contains 14 residues. V lost 4 bases and J lost 2; bases outside the gene matches: 4. The chain is built from TRBV11-2 and TRBJ1-1; 7 nucleotides line up with TRBD1. This clonotype was obtained from a woman aged 45-65 years with active or convalescent COVID-19. Sequenced sample: peripheral blood. CDR3 in amino acids: CASSSDRVNTEAFF. CDR3 bases: TGTGCCAGCAGCTCAGACAGGGTTAACACTGAAGCTTTCTTT.